Following are 7 T cell receptor beta chains from one sample sequenced in a study of blood T cells in healthy people across ages. Alongside a J-beta primer mix, a sample-barcoded 5' primer served in a second PCR lasting roughly 6 to 11 cycles. TCRdb reprocessed the 5' RACE reads via MiXCR and lists one record per CDR3 protein. Of about 1,400,000 distinct CDR3 sequences listed, 59% were seen once; the top ten hold roughly 6.3%. Sequenced material: blood. The origin of the receptors is a man aged 18 to 30 in good health.

This rearrangement joins TRBV3-1 to TRBJ2-3; D is unclear. The CDR3 is 14 residues long. CDR1 LGHDT and CDR2 YNNKEL come from the germline V gene (reference sequence). V was shortened by 3 bases and J by 4 bases, with 11 bases between the two germline ends. The CDR3, as DNA: TGTGCCAGCAGCCATCTTTCCAGGTCAGATACGCAGTATTTT. Translated, it gives CASSHLSRSDTQYF.

This clonotype was counted between two and nine times. V gene TRBV7-2 combines with J gene TRBJ2-1, with 7 positions matching TRBD1. Germline trimming cut 5 bases from V and 5 bases from J; bases unmatched to any gene: 9. The CDR3 is 15 residues long. Germline loops: CDR1 SGHTA, CDR2 FQGNSA. The CDR3 DNA reads TGTGCCAGCAGCCGATACGGGACAGCTAACAATGAGCAGTTCTTC. It encodes CASSRYGTANNEQFF.

CDR3 in amino acids: CASTGGTLAYNEQFF. The CDR3 nucleotides read TGTGCCAGCACCGGAGGAACCCTGGCCTACAATGAGCAGTTCTTC. The rearrangement joins TRBV2 to TRBJ2-1; perhaps TRBD2 as D (5 bases). With 7 bases removed from V and 2 bases from J, the gap between germline ends came to 15 bases. The V gene's germline CDR1 is SNHLY and CDR2 FYNNEI. The CDR3 is made up of 15 amino acids.

The chain uses TRBV10-3 and TRBJ1-2; D is perhaps TRBD1 (6 bases). The CDR3 spans 15 residues. Germline V gene sequence: CDR1 ENHRY, CDR2 SYGVKD. Trimming removed 1 base from V and 7 bases from J, with 16 bases in between. In DNA form, the CDR3 reads TGTGCCATCAGTGAGTTCGATGCAGGGGCGCGTGGCTACACCTTC. It translates to CAISEFDAGARGYTF.

The genes are TRBV29-1 and TRBJ1-1; the D gene is possibly TRBD1 (5 bases). The germline V gene encodes CDR1 SQVTM and CDR2 ANQGSEA. The CDR3 consists of 12 residues. With 4 bases removed from V and 5 bases from J, the gap between germline ends came to 11 bases. CDR3 nucleotides: TGCAGCGTTGCCCCTTGGGGGACTGAAGCTTTCTTT. The encoded protein is CSVAPWGTEAFF.

The V gene is TRBV7-9, the J gene TRBJ2-5, with TRBD1 identical over 7 bases. The J call may be mistaken, given a closer DNA end match to TRBJ2-7. This CDR3 spans 14 amino acids. The germline gives CDR1 SEHNR, CDR2 FQNEAQ (reference sequence). CDR3 DNA sequence: TGTGCCAGCAGTGGGCGACAGGGCCTCTACGAGCAGTACTTC. Amino acids: CASSGRQGLYEQYF.

Written as DNA, the CDR3 is TGCGCCAGCAAGGACGAGGGGGGCAATCAGCCCCAGCATTTT. Translation: CASKDEGGNQPQHF. The chain is built from TRBV5-1 and TRBJ1-5; D might be TRBD1 (6 bases). Per germline, CDR1 SGHRS and CDR2 YFSETQ. The CDR3 covers 14 residues. V dropped 6 bases and J dropped 2 bases, with 12 bases sitting between them.